Listed below are T cell receptor beta chains from one sample, sequenced in a study of T cells after yellow fever vaccination. A single record per CDR3 protein comes from TCRdb applying MiXCR to the 5' RACE reads. The sample records 200,000 to 300,000 distinct CDR3 sequences, 6.9% being singletons. The starting material was CD4+ T cells sorted from PBMCs, obtained 15 days after the yellow fever booster vaccination. Receptors were obtained from a man aged 30 to 39 who received the YFV17D yellow fever vaccine. Each CDR3 is given with its conserved first and last residue. A D gene is named only where the DNA matches it firmly.

TRBD2	TRBV5-6	TRBJ2-3	CASSSLAGGPTDTQYF
TRBD2	TRBV12-3/TRBV12-4	TRBJ2-2	CASSLTSGNTGELFF
TRBD2	TRBV19	TRBJ2-3	CASSTRLAGTTDTQYF
TRBD1	TRBV12-3/TRBV12-4	TRBJ1-5	CACKGQNNQPQHF
NA	TRBV20-1	TRBJ2-7	CSARPDSSYEQYF
NA	TRBV14	TRBJ1-1	CASSRTGSGTEAFF
TRBD1	TRBV3-1	TRBJ2-7	CASSVPGQGDEQYF
NA	TRBV14	TRBJ2-7	CASSQDTGRGQYF
NA	TRBV5-1	TRBJ1-3	CASSLATGNSGNTIYF
NA	TRBV4-3	TRBJ1-2	CASSPAVGAGYTF
NA	TRBV5-1	TRBJ2-3	CASSPQGQGITDTQYF
TRBD2	TRBV7-2	TRBJ2-7	CASRSEGPPGEGEQYF
NA	TRBV4-2	TRBJ1-3	CASSPRDNSGNTIYF
NA	TRBV7-2	TRBJ1-6	CASSPFNSPLHF
TRBD1	TRBV18	TRBJ2-7	CASSLDRVPLKQYF
NA	TRBV5-1	TRBJ2-5	CASSLAQETQYF
NA	TRBV28	TRBJ2-7	CATCGSYEQYF
NA	TRBV11-3	TRBJ2-2	CASSLVGGSYTGELFF
NA	TRBV6-6	TRBJ2-7	CASSSGSLTGQYF
NA	TRBV27	TRBJ2-2	CASRFGKRGGELFF
TRBD2	TRBV12-3/TRBV12-4	TRBJ2-7	CASSPGLATYEQYF
NA	TRBV12-3/TRBV12-4	TRBJ1-2	CASSPGQPYGYTF
TRBD2	TRBV7-9	TRBJ2-1	CASSQWGTTSLQFF
NA	TRBV7-2	TRBJ2-7	CASTTPGHHYEQYF
TRBD2	TRBV6-2/TRBV6-3	TRBJ2-5	CASSLEVSASGKETQYF
NA	TRBV12-3/TRBV12-4	TRBJ2-7	CASSFSAGATYEQYF
NA	TRBV5-8	TRBJ2-1	CASLREQYNEQFF
NA	TRBV20-1	TRBJ2-1	CSARKLLHEQFF